The T cell receptor (beta chain) described here comes from a study of shared clonotypes between healthy human individuals. The V gene lost 5 bases and the J gene lost 3 bases, with 14 bases spanning the gap. CDR3 length: 14 amino acids. Germline loops: CDR1 SGHDT, CDR2 YYEEEE. On this clone: The antigen remains undetermined.

Whole-study findings and limits: The researchers took only blood, and tissue repertoires probably look different.

Sorted subsets were amplified in replicate PCRs using around 220 ng DNA, approximately 30,000 T cell genomes. Profiling relied on immunoSEQ multiplex PCR, and the TCRdb table lists in-frame clones only, not all of them. This sample has millions of clones, with approximately 93% found just once. The rearrangement joins TRBV5-6 to TRBJ1-1; possible D gene TRBD1, 5 bases. This sequence originates from a man aged 18 to 30 in good health. Some clones in this sample may be carry-over from other donors' samples. The material sequenced was naive CD4+ T cells from PBMCs. Noted subset: CD45RA+ positively selected. Here the CDR3 DNA reads TGTGCCAGCAGTCGCCCCGGGGGGTACACTGAAGCTTTCTTT. This codes for CASSRPGGYTEAFF.